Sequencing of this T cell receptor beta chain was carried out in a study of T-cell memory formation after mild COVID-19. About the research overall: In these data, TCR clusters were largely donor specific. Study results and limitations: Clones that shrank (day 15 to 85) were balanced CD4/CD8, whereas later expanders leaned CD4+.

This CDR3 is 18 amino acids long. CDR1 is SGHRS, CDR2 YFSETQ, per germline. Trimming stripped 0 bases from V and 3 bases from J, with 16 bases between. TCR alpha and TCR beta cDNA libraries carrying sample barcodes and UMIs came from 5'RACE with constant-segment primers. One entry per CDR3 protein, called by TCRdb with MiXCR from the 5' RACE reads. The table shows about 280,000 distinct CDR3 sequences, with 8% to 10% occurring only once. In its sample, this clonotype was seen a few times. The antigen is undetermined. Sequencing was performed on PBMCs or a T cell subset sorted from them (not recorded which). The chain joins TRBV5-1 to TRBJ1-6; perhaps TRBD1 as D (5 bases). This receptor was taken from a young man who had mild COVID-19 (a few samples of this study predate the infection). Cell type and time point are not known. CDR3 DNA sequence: TGCGCCAGCAGCTTGGCTAATAACGGCCAGGGCTATAATTCACCCCTCCACTTT. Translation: CASSLANNGQGYNSPLHF.